These T cell receptor beta chains were read from a single sample in a study of cytomegalovirus exposure and HLA in healthy donors. The data were produced by immunoSEQ multiplex PCR, yet TCRdb's version contains in-frame clones alone and is incomplete. This table holds under 250,000 clones, approximately 81% found once. What was sequenced was PBMCs. These TCRs come from a human donor in good health. CDR3s include the opening cysteine and the closing phenylalanine or tryptophan. Each record gives: V gene, CDR3 length, clone size, J gene, D gene, CDR3 protein, CDR3 DNA. The D gene is left open where the match is weak. Clone size is given for some rows only: seen once, a few or many times, or a class if the clone is expanded.

TRBV5-1	14	once	TRBJ2-3	TRBD1	CASSYGQGTDTQYF	TGCGCCAGCAGCTACGGACAGGGCACAGATACGCAGTATTTT
TRBV6-5	14	NA	TRBJ2-2	NA	CASSYSMGLGELFF	TGTGCCAGCAGTTACTCGATGGGGCTCGGGGAGCTGTTTTTT
TRBV29-1	12	NA	TRBJ2-7	NA	CSVQSGPYEQYF	TGCAGCGTTCAAAGCGGTCCCTACGAGCAGTACTTC
TRBV11-2	15	NA	TRBJ2-3	TRBD2	CASSWGAGSTDTQYF	TGTGCCAGCAGCTGGGGAGCGGGGAGCACAGATACGCAGTATTTT
TRBV10-1	18	NA	TRBJ1-2	TRBD1	CASSTPGQVYYLNYGYTF	TGCGCCAGCAGTACTCCGGGACAGGTTTATTATTTGAACTATGGCTACACCTTC
TRBV11-3	14	NA	TRBJ2-2	NA	CASSLGQNTGELFF	TGTGCCAGCAGCCTAGGTCAGAACACCGGGGAGCTGTTTTTT
TRBV19	12	NA	TRBJ2-7	NA	CASSAGYYEQYF	TGTGCCAGTAGTGCAGGCTACTACGAGCAGTACTTC
TRBV19	15	few	TRBJ1-1	TRBD1	CASSLRAGGNTEAFF	TGTGCCAGTAGCCTCCGGGCAGGGGGGAACACTGAAGCTTTCTTT
TRBV19	14	NA	TRBJ1-5	NA	CASSNPMGFRAQHF	TGTGCCAGTAGCAACCCGATGGGTTTCAGGGCCCAGCATTTT
TRBV13	14	NA	TRBJ2-5	TRBD1	CASSLQGTQETQYF	TGTGCCAGCAGTCTACAGGGGACCCAAGAGACCCAGTACTTC
TRBV7-8	17	NA	TRBJ2-1	NA	CASSLGLAGRSYNEQFF	TGTGCCAGCAGCTTAGGCCTAGCTGGGAGGTCCTACAATGAGCAGTTCTTC
TRBV11-3	14	NA	TRBJ2-5	TRBD2	CASSRSGTQETQYF	TGTGCCAGCAGCCGTAGCGGGACCCAAGAGACCCAGTACTTC
TRBV6-5	15	NA	TRBJ2-7	TRBD2	CASSYSTSGSYEQYF	TGTGCCAGCAGTTACTCGACTAGCGGATCCTACGAGCAGTACTTC
TRBV7-2	15	NA	TRBJ2-1	NA	CASSWLEGSYNEQFF	TGTGCCAGCAGCTGGCTGGAGGGCTCCTACAATGAGCAGTTCTTC
TRBV7-9	16	NA	TRBJ2-5	NA	CASSYGGVVDQETQYF	TGTGCCAGCAGCTACGGCGGGGTTGTGGACCAAGAGACCCAGTACTTC
TRBV6-6	14	NA	TRBJ1-2	NA	CASSYPDSNYGYTF	TGTGCCAGCAGTTACCCAGATTCTAACTATGGCTACACCTTC
TRBV10-1	15	NA	TRBJ2-3	NA	CASSVHPSSTDTQYF	TGCGCCAGCAGTGTACATCCGTCTAGCACAGATACGCAGTATTTT
TRBV5-1	17	NA	TRBJ2-1	NA	CASSSNLLASAYNEQFF	TGCGCCAGCAGCTCAAACCTCTTAGCGAGTGCCTACAATGAGCAGTTCTTC
TRBV4-3	16	NA	TRBJ1-1	TRBD1	CASSRDAGGILAEAFF	TGCGCCAGCAGCCGGGATGCAGGGGGCATATTAGCTGAAGCTTTCTTT
TRBV5-1	19	few	TRBJ2-3	TRBD2	CASSLDGLAGLRGTDTQYF	TGCGCCAGCAGCTTGGATGGCCTAGCGGGCCTTCGGGGCACAGATACGCAGTATTTT
TRBV7-7	15	NA	TRBJ2-2	NA	CASSLDAVNTGELFF	TGTGCTAGCAGCTTAGATGCGGTTAACACCGGGGAGCTGTTTTTT
TRBV4-3	19	NA	TRBJ2-7	TRBD1	CASSLISWTGGIVSYEQYF	TGCGCCAGCAGCCTCATATCGTGGACAGGGGGAATCGTCTCCTACGAGCAGTACTTC
TRBV4-3	15	NA	TRBJ1-1	NA	CASSQAGQKNTEAFF	TGCGCCAGCAGCCAAGCAGGACAGAAGAACACTGAAGCTTTCTTT
TRBV19	12	once	TRBJ1-2	NA	CASTTPQYGYTF	TGTGCCAGTACCACCCCACAGTATGGCTACACCTTC
TRBV4-1	16	NA	TRBJ2-1	TRBD2	CASSPLAGLSYNEQFF	TGCGCCAGCAGCCCCTTAGCGGGCCTCTCCTACAATGAGCAGTTCTTC
TRBV19	14	NA	TRBJ1-2	TRBD1	CASRLTGGDYGYTF	TGTGCCAGTAGGTTGACAGGGGGAGATTATGGCTACACCTTC
TRBV9	13	NA	TRBJ2-7	NA	CASSVAGNYEQYF	TGTGCCAGCAGCGTAGCGGGTAACTACGAGCAGTACTTC
TRBV10-3	14	NA	TRBJ1-3	NA	CAINTGISGNTIYF	TGTGCCATCAATACAGGTATCTCTGGAAACACCATATATTTT
TRBV12-5	14	few	TRBJ1-1	TRBD1	CASGLGQGEGEAFF	TGTGCTAGTGGTTTGGGACAGGGGGAGGGAGAAGCTTTCTTT
TRBV5-4	17	NA	TRBJ2-1	TRBD2	CASSLGLAGGAYNEQFF	TGTGCCAGCAGCTTGGGGCTAGCGGGGGGGGCCTACAATGAGCAGTTCTTC
TRBV4-3	15	NA	TRBJ2-7	NA	CASSQDRSTRYEQYF	TGCGCCAGCAGCCAAGACCGGTCCACTCGCTACGAGCAGTACTTC
TRBV7-3	19	NA	TRBJ2-6	NA	CASSLSGVEGAPGANVLTF	TGTGCCAGCAGCTTATCGGGGGTGGAAGGGGCGCCTGGGGCCAACGTCCTGACTTTC
TRBV5-4	15	NA	TRBJ2-5	TRBD2	CASSLTSGHQETQYF	TGTGCCAGCAGCTTGACTAGCGGCCACCAAGAGACCCAGTACTTC